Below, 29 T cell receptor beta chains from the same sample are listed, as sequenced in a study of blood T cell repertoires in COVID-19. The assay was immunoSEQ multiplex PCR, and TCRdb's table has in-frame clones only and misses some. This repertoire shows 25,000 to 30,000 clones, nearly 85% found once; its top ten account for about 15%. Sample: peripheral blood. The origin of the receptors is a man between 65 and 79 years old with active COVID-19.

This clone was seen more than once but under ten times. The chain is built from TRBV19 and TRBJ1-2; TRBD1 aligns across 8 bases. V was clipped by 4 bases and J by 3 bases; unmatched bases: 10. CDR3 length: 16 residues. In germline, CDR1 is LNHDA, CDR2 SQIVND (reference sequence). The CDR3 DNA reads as TGTGCCAGTAGTACCCCCCGACAGGGGTCGGACTATGGCTACACCTTC. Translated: CASSTPRQGSDYGYTF.

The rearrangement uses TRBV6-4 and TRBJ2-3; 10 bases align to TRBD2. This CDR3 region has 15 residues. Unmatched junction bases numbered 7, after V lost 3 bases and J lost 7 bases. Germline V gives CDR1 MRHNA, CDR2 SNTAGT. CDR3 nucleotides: TGTGCCAGCAGTGAGGGGATAGCGGGGGGCCATACGCAGTATTTT. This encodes CASSEGIAGGHTQYF.

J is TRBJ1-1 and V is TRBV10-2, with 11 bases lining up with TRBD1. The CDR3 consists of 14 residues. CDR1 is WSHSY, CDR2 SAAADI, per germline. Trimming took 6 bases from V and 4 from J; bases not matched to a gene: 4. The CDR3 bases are TGCGCCAGCAGGGACGGGACAGGGGGCACTGAAGCTTTCTTT. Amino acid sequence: CASRDGTGGTEAFF.

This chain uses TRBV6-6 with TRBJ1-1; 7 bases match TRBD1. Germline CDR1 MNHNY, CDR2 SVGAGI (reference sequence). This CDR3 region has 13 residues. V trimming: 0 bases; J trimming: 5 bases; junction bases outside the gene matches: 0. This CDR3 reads CASSYSTGTEAFF. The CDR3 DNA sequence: TGTGCCAGCAGTTACTCGACAGGGACTGAAGCTTTCTTT.

In DNA form, the CDR3 reads TGTGCCAGCTCGAGGGGGGGCGCGGGTGGAAACACCATATATTTT. Translation gives CASSRGGAGGNTIYF. The genes are TRBV11-2 and TRBJ1-3; a possible D gene is TRBD1 (6 bases). Germline lookup yields CDR1 SGHAT and CDR2 FQNNGV. The CDR3 covers 15 residues. Trimming removed 8 bases from V and 3 bases from J, with 17 bases in between. Drawing the rest from reference TRBV11-2 and TRBJ1-3, the complete variable domain is EAGVAQSPRYKIIEKRQSVAFWCNPISGHATLYWYQQILGQGPKLLIQFQNNGVVDDSQLPKDRFSAERLKGVDSTLKIQPAKLEDSAVYLCASSRGGAGGNTIYFGEGSWLTVV.

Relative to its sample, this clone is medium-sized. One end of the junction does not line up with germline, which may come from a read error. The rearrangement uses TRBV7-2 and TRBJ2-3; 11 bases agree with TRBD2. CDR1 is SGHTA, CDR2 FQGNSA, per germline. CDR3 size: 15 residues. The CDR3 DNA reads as TGTGCCAGCAGCCTAGCGGGGGGAAGGGCAGATACGCAGTATTTT. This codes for CASSLAGGRADTQYF.

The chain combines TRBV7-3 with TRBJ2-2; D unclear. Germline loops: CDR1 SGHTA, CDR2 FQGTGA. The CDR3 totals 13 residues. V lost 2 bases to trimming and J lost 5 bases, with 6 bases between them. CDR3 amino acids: CASSLQQTGELFF. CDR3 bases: TGTGCCAGCAGCTTACAACAGACCGGGGAGCTGTTTTTT. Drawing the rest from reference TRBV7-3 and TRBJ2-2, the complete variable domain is GAGVSQTPSNKVTEKGKYVELRCDPISGHTALYWYRQSLGQGPEFLIYFQGTGAADDSGLPNDRFFAVRPEGSVSTLKIQRTERGDSAVYLCASSLQQTGELFFGEGSRLTVL.

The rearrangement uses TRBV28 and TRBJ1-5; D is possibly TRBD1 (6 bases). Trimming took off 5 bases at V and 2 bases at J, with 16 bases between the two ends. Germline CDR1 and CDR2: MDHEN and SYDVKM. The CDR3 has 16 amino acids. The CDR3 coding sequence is TGTGCCAGCAGTCCTCGTTCACAGGGAGGCAATCAGCCCCAGCATTTT. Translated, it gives CASSPRSQGGNQPQHF.

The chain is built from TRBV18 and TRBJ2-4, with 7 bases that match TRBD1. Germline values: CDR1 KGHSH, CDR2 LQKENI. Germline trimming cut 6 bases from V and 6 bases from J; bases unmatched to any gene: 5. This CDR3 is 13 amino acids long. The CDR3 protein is CASSQGDRNIQYF. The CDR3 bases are TGTGCCAGCTCGCAGGGGGACAGAAACATTCAGTACTTC.

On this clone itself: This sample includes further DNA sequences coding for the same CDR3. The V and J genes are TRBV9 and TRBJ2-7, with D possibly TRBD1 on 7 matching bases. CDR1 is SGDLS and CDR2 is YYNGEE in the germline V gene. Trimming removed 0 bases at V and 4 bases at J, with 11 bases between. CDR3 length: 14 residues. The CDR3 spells CASSVDPGGYEQYF. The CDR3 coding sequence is TGTGCCAGCAGCGTAGATCCAGGGGGGTACGAGCAGTACTTC.

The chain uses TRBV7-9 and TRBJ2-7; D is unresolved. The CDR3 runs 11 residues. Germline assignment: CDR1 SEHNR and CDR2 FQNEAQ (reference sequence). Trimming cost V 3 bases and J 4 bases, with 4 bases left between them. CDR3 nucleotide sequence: TGTGCCAGCAGCTTGGAGTACGAGCAGTACTTC. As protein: CASSLEYEQYF. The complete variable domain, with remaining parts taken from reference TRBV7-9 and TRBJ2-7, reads DTGVSQNPRHKITKRGQNVTFRCDPISEHNRLYWYRQTLGQGPEFLTYFQNEAQLEKSRLLSDRFSAERPKGSFSTLEIQRTEQGDSAMYLCASSLEYEQYFGPGTRLTVT.

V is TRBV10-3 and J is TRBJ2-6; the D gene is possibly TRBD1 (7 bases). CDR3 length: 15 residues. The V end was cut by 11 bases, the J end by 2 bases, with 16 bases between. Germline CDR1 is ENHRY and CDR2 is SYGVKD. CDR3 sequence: CAVQGTVPGANVLTF. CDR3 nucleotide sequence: TGTGCCGTACAGGGGACTGTCCCTGGGGCCAACGTCCTGACTTTC.

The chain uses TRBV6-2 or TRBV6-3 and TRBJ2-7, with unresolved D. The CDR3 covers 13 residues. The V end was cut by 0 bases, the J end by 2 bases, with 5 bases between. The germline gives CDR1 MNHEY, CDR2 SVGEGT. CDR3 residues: CASSYSQTYEQYF. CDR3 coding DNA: TGTGCCAGCAGTTACTCGCAGACCTACGAGCAGTACTTC.

CDR3 amino acids: CSGQGTGTNIQYF. CDR3 DNA sequence: TGCAGCGGCCAGGGGACAGGTACAAACATTCAGTACTTC. The rearrangement joins TRBV29-1 to TRBJ2-4, with TRBD1 identical over 8 bases. CDR3 length: 13 amino acids. Germline trimming cut 7 bases from V and 6 bases from J; bases unmatched to any gene: 8. Germline CDR1 reads SQVTM; CDR2 reads ANQGSEA. Combining the CDR3 with reference TRBV29-1 and TRBJ2-4 gives the whole variable domain SAVISQKPSRDICQRGTSLTIQCQVDSQVTMMFWYRQQPGQSLTLIATANQGSEATYESGFVIDKFPISRPNLTFSTLTVSNMSPEDSSIYLCSGQGTGTNIQYFGAGTRLSVL.

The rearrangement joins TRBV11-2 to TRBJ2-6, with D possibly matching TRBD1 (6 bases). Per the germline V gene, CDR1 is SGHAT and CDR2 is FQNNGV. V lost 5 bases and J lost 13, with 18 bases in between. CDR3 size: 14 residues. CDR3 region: CASSPPGTIRVLTF. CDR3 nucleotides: TGTGCCAGCAGCCCGCCCGGGACAATTCGGGTCCTGACTTTC.

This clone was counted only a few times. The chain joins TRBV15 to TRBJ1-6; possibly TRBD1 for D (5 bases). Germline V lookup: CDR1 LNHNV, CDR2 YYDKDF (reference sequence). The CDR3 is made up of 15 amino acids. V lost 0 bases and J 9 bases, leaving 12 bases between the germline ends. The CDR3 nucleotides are TGTGCCACCAGCAGAGATAGCCAGGGAGGTTCACCCCTCCACTTT. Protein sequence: CATSRDSQGGSPLHF.

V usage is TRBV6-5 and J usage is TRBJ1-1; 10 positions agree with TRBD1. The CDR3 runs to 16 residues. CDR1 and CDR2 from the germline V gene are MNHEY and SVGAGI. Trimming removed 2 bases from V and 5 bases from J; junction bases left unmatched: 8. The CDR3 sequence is CASSYRDRGAGTEAFF. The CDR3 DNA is TGTGCCAGCAGTTACCGGGACAGGGGTGCGGGGACTGAAGCTTTCTTT.

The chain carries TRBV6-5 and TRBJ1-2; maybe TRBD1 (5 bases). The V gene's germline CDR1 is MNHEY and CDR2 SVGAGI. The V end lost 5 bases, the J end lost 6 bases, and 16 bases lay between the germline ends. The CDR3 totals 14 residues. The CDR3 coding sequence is TGTGCCAGCAGTCAGAACGTACAGGCAGATGGCTACACCTTC. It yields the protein CASSQNVQADGYTF.

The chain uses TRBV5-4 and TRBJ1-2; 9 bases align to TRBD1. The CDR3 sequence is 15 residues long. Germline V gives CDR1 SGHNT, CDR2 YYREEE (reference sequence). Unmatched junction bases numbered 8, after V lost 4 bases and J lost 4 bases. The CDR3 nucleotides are TGTGCCAGCAGCCGGGGACAGGGCCTTACCTATGGCTACACCTTC. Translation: CASSRGQGLTYGYTF.

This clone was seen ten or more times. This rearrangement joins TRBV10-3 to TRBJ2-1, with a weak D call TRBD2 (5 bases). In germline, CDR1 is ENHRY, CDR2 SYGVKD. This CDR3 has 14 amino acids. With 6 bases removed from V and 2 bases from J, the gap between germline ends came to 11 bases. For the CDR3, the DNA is TGTGCCATCAGAAACACCGGGGCCTACAATGAGCAGTTCTTC. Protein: CAIRNTGAYNEQFF.

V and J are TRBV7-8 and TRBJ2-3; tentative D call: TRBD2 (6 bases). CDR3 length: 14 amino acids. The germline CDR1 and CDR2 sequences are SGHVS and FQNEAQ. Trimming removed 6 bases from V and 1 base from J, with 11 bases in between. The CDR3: CASSRLEGTDTQYF. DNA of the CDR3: TGTGCCAGCAGTCGACTAGAGGGCACAGATACGCAGTATTTT. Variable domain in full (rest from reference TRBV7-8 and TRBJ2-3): GAGVSQSPRYKVAKRGQDVALRCDPISGHVSLFWYQQALGQGPEFLTYFQNEAQLDKSGLPSDRFFAERPEGSVSTLKIQRTQQEDSAVYLCASSRLEGTDTQYFGPGTRLTVL.

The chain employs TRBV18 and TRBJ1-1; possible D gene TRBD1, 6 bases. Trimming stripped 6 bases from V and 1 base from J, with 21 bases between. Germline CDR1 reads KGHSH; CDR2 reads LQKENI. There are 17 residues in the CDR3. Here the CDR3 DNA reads TGTGCCAGCTCTCCCACGATGGGGAGGGGGGCGAACACTGAAGCTTTCTTT. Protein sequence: CASSPTMGRGANTEAFF.

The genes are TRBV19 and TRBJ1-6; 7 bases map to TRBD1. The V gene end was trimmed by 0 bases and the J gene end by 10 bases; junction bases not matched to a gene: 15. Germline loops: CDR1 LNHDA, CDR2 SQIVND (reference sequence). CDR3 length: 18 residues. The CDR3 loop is CASSIDYDRAYQFSPLHF. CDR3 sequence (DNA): TGTGCCAGTAGTATAGACTATGACAGGGCATATCAATTCTCACCCCTCCACTTT.

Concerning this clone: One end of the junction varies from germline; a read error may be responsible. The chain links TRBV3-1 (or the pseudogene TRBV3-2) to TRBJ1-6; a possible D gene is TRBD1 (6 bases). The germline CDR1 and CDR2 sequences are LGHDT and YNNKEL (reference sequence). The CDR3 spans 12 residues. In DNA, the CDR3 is TGTGCCAGCAGCCAAGGCCGGGACACCACTTGCTTT. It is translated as CASSQGRDTTCF.

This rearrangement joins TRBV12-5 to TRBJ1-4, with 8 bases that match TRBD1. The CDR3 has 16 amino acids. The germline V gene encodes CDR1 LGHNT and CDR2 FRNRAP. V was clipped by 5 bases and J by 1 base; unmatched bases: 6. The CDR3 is CASGRTGRGTNEKLFF. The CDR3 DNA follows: TGTGCTAGTGGTCGGACAGGGAGGGGAACTAATGAAAAACTGTTTTTT.

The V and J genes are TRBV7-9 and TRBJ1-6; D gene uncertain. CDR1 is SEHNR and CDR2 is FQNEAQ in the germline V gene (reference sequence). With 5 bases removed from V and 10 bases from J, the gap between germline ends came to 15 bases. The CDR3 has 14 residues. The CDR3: CASSPGVPGSPLHF. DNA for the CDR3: TGTGCCAGCAGCCCCGGTGTCCCGGGGTCACCCCTCCACTTT.

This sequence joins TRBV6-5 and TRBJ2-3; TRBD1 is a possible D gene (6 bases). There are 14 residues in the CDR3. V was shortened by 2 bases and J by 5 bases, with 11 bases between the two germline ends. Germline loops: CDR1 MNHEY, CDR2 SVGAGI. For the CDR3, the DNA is TGTGCCAGCAGTTACGCGACAGGCAGAGATACGCAGTATTTT. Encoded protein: CASSYATGRDTQYF.

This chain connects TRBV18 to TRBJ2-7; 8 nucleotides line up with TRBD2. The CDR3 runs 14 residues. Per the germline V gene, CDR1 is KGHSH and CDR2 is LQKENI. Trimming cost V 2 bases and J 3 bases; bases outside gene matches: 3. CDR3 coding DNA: TGTGCCAGCTCACCAACCAGCGGGGGCTACGAGCAGTACTTC. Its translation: CASSPTSGGYEQYF. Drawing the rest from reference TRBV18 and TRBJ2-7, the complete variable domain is NAGVMQNPRHLVRRRGQEARLRCSPMKGHSHVYWYRQLPEEGLKFMVYLQKENIIDESGMPKERFSAEFPKEGPSILRIQQVVRGDSAAYFCASSPTSGGYEQYFGPGTRLTVT.

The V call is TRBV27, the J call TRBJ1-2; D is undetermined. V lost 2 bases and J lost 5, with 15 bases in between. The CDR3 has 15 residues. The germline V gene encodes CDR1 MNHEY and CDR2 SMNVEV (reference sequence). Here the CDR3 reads CASSLGQFNPYGYTF. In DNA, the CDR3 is TGTGCCAGCAGTTTAGGCCAGTTCAACCCATATGGCTACACCTTC.